The rows below give T cell receptor beta chains drawn from one sample of a study of cytomegalovirus exposure and HLA in healthy donors. Assay used: immunoSEQ multiplex PCR; TCRdb lists only in-frame clones, some missing. The sample comprises about 83,000 clones, about 77% of which are singletons, and about 4% rests with the top ten. Sequenced: PBMCs. Every receptor here comes from a man aged 55 to 69 in good health and CMV-seronegative. CDR3s include the opening cysteine and the closing phenylalanine or tryptophan. Each record gives: V gene, J gene, CDR3 length, D gene, clone size, CDR3 protein, CDR3 DNA. The D gene is left open where the match is weak. Not all rows give a size; the values are once, few, many and, for expanded clones, a class.

v_call: TRBV7-9
j_call: TRBJ2-7
cdr3_length: 13
d_call: -
clone_size: -
cdr3_aa: CSSSFPGSYEQYF
cdr3_nt: TGTTCCAGCAGCTTTCCAGGTTCCTACGAGCAGTACTTC

v_call: TRBV13
j_call: TRBJ2-1
cdr3_length: 16
d_call: TRBD2
clone_size: -
cdr3_aa: CASSLAAGGTYNEQFF
cdr3_nt: TGTGCCAGCAGCTTAGCGGCGGGGGGCACCTACAATGAGCAGTTCTTC

v_call: TRBV5-4
j_call: TRBJ2-1
cdr3_length: 16
d_call: -
clone_size: -
cdr3_aa: CASSLGGGGSYNEQFF
cdr3_nt: TGTGCCAGCAGCCTGGGAGGAGGAGGCTCCTACAATGAGCAGTTCTTC

v_call: TRBV2
j_call: TRBJ2-5
cdr3_length: 14
d_call: -
clone_size: -
cdr3_aa: CASIGDINQETQYF
cdr3_nt: TGTGCCAGCATTGGGGACATTAACCAAGAGACCCAGTACTTC

v_call: TRBV18
j_call: TRBJ2-2
cdr3_length: 15
d_call: -
clone_size: -
cdr3_aa: CASSPPSSNTGELFF
cdr3_nt: TGTGCCAGCTCACCCCCCTCTTCGAACACCGGGGAGCTGTTTTTT

v_call: TRBV6-1
j_call: TRBJ1-4
cdr3_length: 18
d_call: -
clone_size: -
cdr3_aa: CASSDNPQGPATNEKLFF
cdr3_nt: TGTGCCAGCAGTGATAACCCCCAGGGGCCTGCAACTAATGAAAAACTGTTTTTT

v_call: TRBV5-1
j_call: TRBJ1-6
cdr3_length: 14
d_call: -
clone_size: -
cdr3_aa: CASNQGQTNSPLHF
cdr3_nt: TGCGCCAGCAACCAAGGACAGACTAATTCACCCCTCCACTTT

v_call: TRBV9
j_call: TRBJ2-6
cdr3_length: 17
d_call: TRBD1
clone_size: -
cdr3_aa: CASSVAGQGTGANVLTF
cdr3_nt: TGTGCCAGCAGCGTAGCCGGACAGGGGACTGGGGCCAACGTCCTGACTTTC

v_call: TRBV7-8
j_call: TRBJ1-5
cdr3_length: 17
d_call: -
clone_size: -
cdr3_aa: CASSLSRPWGQHQPQHF
cdr3_nt: TGTGCCAGCAGCTTATCCCGGCCGTGGGGGCAGCATCAGCCCCAGCATTTT

v_call: TRBV11-2
j_call: TRBJ2-3
cdr3_length: 15
d_call: TRBD1
clone_size: -
cdr3_aa: CASSPGTGAPDTQYF
cdr3_nt: TGTGCCAGCAGCCCAGGGACAGGGGCACCAGATACGCAGTATTTT

v_call: TRBV12-5
j_call: TRBJ1-5
cdr3_length: 19
d_call: -
clone_size: -
cdr3_aa: CASGLVLLNLGPVNQPQHF
cdr3_nt: TGTGCTAGTGGTTTGGTATTGCTAAATCTGGGCCCGGTCAATCAGCCCCAGCATTTT

v_call: TRBV11-3
j_call: TRBJ1-2
cdr3_length: 11
d_call: TRBD1
clone_size: -
cdr3_aa: CASNRGRGYTF
cdr3_nt: TGTGCCAGCAACAGGGGAAGGGGCTACACCTTC

v_call: TRBV6-1
j_call: TRBJ1-5
cdr3_length: 15
d_call: -
clone_size: few
cdr3_aa: CASSEPGFSNQPQHF
cdr3_nt: TGTGCCAGCAGTGAACCCGGGTTCAGCAATCAGCCCCAGCATTTT

v_call: TRBV2
j_call: TRBJ2-3
cdr3_length: 15
d_call: -
clone_size: -
cdr3_aa: CASSRSNALKDTQYF
cdr3_nt: TGTGCCAGCAGTCGGTCCAACGCCTTAAAAGATACGCAGTATTTT

v_call: TRBV2
j_call: TRBJ1-1
cdr3_length: 12
d_call: -
clone_size: -
cdr3_aa: CASTRKGVEAFF
cdr3_nt: TGTGCCAGCACTAGGAAGGGGGTTGAAGCTTTCTTT

v_call: TRBV5-6
j_call: TRBJ1-1
cdr3_length: 13
d_call: TRBD1
clone_size: few
cdr3_aa: CASSSGGGTEAFF
cdr3_nt: TGTGCCAGCAGTTCAGGGGGTGGCACTGAAGCTTTCTTT

v_call: TRBV5-4
j_call: TRBJ1-1
cdr3_length: 15
d_call: -
clone_size: once
cdr3_aa: CASSLDRTMNTEAFF
cdr3_nt: TGTGCCAGCAGCCTGGACAGAACCATGAACACTGAAGCTTTCTTT

v_call: TRBV6-1
j_call: TRBJ2-3
cdr3_length: 14
d_call: -
clone_size: -
cdr3_aa: CASSYRSARDTQYF
cdr3_nt: TGTGCCAGCAGTTATAGGTCGGCGAGGGATACGCAGTATTTT

v_call: TRBV2
j_call: TRBJ2-6
cdr3_length: 15
d_call: -
clone_size: -
cdr3_aa: CASLLLSSGANVLTF
cdr3_nt: TGTGCCAGCCTTCTACTGAGCTCTGGGGCCAACGTCCTGACTTTC

v_call: TRBV2
j_call: TRBJ2-3
cdr3_length: 15
d_call: TRBD2
clone_size: -
cdr3_aa: CASSVSGLSTDTQYF
cdr3_nt: TGTGCCAGCAGCGTCTCGGGACTATCCACAGATACGCAGTATTTT

v_call: TRBV25-1
j_call: TRBJ1-2
cdr3_length: 10
d_call: -
clone_size: -
cdr3_aa: CASKGDGYTF
cdr3_nt: TGTGCCAGCAAAGGGGATGGCTACACCTTC

v_call: TRBV4-1
j_call: TRBJ2-7
cdr3_length: 14
d_call: TRBD2
clone_size: few
cdr3_aa: CASSLGRGGDEQYF
cdr3_nt: TGCGCCAGCAGCCTCGGGCGGGGAGGGGACGAGCAGTACTTC

v_call: TRBV11-3
j_call: TRBJ1-1
cdr3_length: 14
d_call: TRBD1
clone_size: -
cdr3_aa: CASSLGSAGGEAFF
cdr3_nt: TGTGCCAGCAGCTTAGGGTCGGCAGGGGGTGAAGCTTTCTTT

v_call: TRBV30
j_call: TRBJ2-7
cdr3_length: 13
d_call: TRBD1
clone_size: -
cdr3_aa: CAWGTGVGYEQYF
cdr3_nt: TGTGCCTGGGGGACAGGGGTGGGCTACGAGCAGTACTTC

v_call: TRBV5-5
j_call: TRBJ2-5
cdr3_length: 17
d_call: TRBD2
clone_size: -
cdr3_aa: CASSLVASGGVQETQYF
cdr3_nt: TGTGCCAGCAGCCTCGTGGCTAGCGGGGGGGTCCAAGAGACCCAGTACTTC

v_call: TRBV11-2
j_call: TRBJ2-2
cdr3_length: 14
d_call: TRBD1
clone_size: -
cdr3_aa: CASSQDRGTGELFF
cdr3_nt: TGTGCCAGCAGCCAAGACAGGGGTACCGGGGAGCTGTTTTTT

v_call: TRBV7-9
j_call: TRBJ2-3
cdr3_length: 17
d_call: TRBD1
clone_size: -
cdr3_aa: CASSLDRDRVRTDTQYF
cdr3_nt: TGTGCCAGCAGCTTAGACCGGGACAGGGTTCGTACAGATACGCAGTATTTT

v_call: TRBV5-1
j_call: TRBJ2-5
cdr3_length: 15
d_call: -
clone_size: -
cdr3_aa: CASSLTPIPRETQYF
cdr3_nt: TGCGCCAGCAGCTTAACGCCAATACCCCGGGAGACCCAGTACTTC

v_call: TRBV5-1
j_call: TRBJ2-2
cdr3_length: 14
d_call: -
clone_size: -
cdr3_aa: CASSLGVNTGELFF
cdr3_nt: TGCGCCAGCAGCTTGGGAGTGAACACCGGGGAGCTGTTTTTT

v_call: TRBV5-1
j_call: TRBJ1-2
cdr3_length: 15
d_call: TRBD1
clone_size: -
cdr3_aa: CASSSVGQTNYGYTF
cdr3_nt: TGCGCCAGCAGCTCGGTGGGACAGACCAACTATGGCTACACCTTC

v_call: TRBV5-1
j_call: TRBJ2-3
cdr3_length: 16
d_call: -
clone_size: -
cdr3_aa: CASSRSGDPSTDTQYF
cdr3_nt: TGCGCCAGCAGCAGGTCAGGCGATCCTAGCACAGATACGCAGTATTTT

v_call: TRBV14
j_call: TRBJ1-1
cdr3_length: 13
d_call: -
clone_size: -
cdr3_aa: CASSLDRNTEAFF
cdr3_nt: TGTGCCAGCAGCCTGGACAGAAACACTGAAGCTTTCTTT

v_call: TRBV10-2
j_call: TRBJ2-7
cdr3_length: 16
d_call: -
clone_size: few
cdr3_aa: CASSESQLADTYEQYF
cdr3_nt: TGCGCCAGCAGTGAGTCGCAGTTGGCGGATACCTACGAGCAGTACTTC

v_call: TRBV6-5
j_call: TRBJ1-1
cdr3_length: 13
d_call: -
clone_size: many
cdr3_aa: CASSPSGGRSTFF
cdr3_nt: TGTGCCAGCAGTCCCTCGGGGGGGAGGTCGACTTTCTTT

v_call: TRBV9
j_call: TRBJ1-3
cdr3_length: 20
d_call: -
clone_size: -
cdr3_aa: CASSVSSMGGGRVSGNTIYF
cdr3_nt: TGTGCCAGCAGCGTCAGTTCAATGGGAGGGGGGCGCGTCTCTGGAAACACCATATATTTT

v_call: TRBV6-5
j_call: TRBJ1-1
cdr3_length: 15
d_call: TRBD1
clone_size: -
cdr3_aa: CASSAQGAVNTEAFF
cdr3_nt: TGTGCCAGCAGTGCGCAGGGGGCAGTTAACACTGAAGCTTTCTTT

v_call: TRBV4-1
j_call: TRBJ1-4
cdr3_length: 15
d_call: TRBD1
clone_size: few
cdr3_aa: CASSRNRGTNEKLFF
cdr3_nt: TGCGCCAGCAGCCGAAACAGGGGCACTAATGAAAAACTGTTTTTT

v_call: TRBV5-6
j_call: TRBJ2-3
cdr3_length: 12
d_call: -
clone_size: -
cdr3_aa: CASSLVANTQYF
cdr3_nt: TGTGCCAGCAGCTTGGTGGCAAATACGCAGTATTTT

v_call: TRBV27
j_call: TRBJ2-3
cdr3_length: 16
d_call: TRBD1
clone_size: -
cdr3_aa: CASRATGGGGADTQYF
cdr3_nt: TGTGCCAGCAGAGCCACAGGGGGCGGAGGGGCAGATACGCAGTATTTT

v_call: TRBV4-1
j_call: TRBJ1-1
cdr3_length: 14
d_call: TRBD1
clone_size: few
cdr3_aa: CASSPGDRAIEAFF
cdr3_nt: TGCGCCAGCAGCCCGGGGGACAGGGCAATTGAAGCTTTCTTT

v_call: TRBV6-1
j_call: TRBJ1-2
cdr3_length: 13
d_call: -
clone_size: -
cdr3_aa: CASSEARIAGYTF
cdr3_nt: TGTGCCAGCAGTGAAGCCAGGATTGCCGGCTACACCTTC

v_call: TRBV10-1
j_call: TRBJ1-2
cdr3_length: 13
d_call: TRBD1
clone_size: -
cdr3_aa: CARTDRGAYGYTF
cdr3_nt: TGCGCCAGGACGGACAGGGGAGCCTATGGCTACACCTTC

v_call: TRBV6-1
j_call: TRBJ1-6
cdr3_length: 17
d_call: TRBD1
clone_size: -
cdr3_aa: CASSGNTGGGDNSPLHF
cdr3_nt: TGTGCCAGCAGTGGAAACACAGGGGGCGGCGATAATTCACCCCTCCACTTT

v_call: TRBV5-1
j_call: TRBJ1-2
cdr3_length: 15
d_call: -
clone_size: once
cdr3_aa: CASSPTGGGYYGYTF
cdr3_nt: TGCGCCAGCAGCCCAACGGGGGGTGGGTACTATGGCTACACCTTC

v_call: TRBV7-9
j_call: TRBJ1-3
cdr3_length: 15
d_call: -
clone_size: -
cdr3_aa: CASSPDRSSGNTIYF
cdr3_nt: TGTGCCAGCAGTCCAGACAGAAGCTCTGGAAACACCATATATTTT

v_call: TRBV19
j_call: TRBJ1-1
cdr3_length: 14
d_call: TRBD1
clone_size: -
cdr3_aa: CASSGTGPNTEAFF
cdr3_nt: TGTGCCAGTTCAGGGACAGGGCCGAACACTGAAGCTTTCTTT

v_call: TRBV5-6
j_call: TRBJ1-5
cdr3_length: 14
d_call: -
clone_size: -
cdr3_aa: CASSRGQMNQPQHF
cdr3_nt: TGTGCCAGCAGCCGAGGGCAGATGAATCAGCCCCAGCATTTT

v_call: TRBV6-1
j_call: TRBJ1-6
cdr3_length: 15
d_call: -
clone_size: -
cdr3_aa: CASSEETSIISPLHF
cdr3_nt: TGTGCCAGCAGTGAAGAAACCTCTATAATATCACCCCTCCACTTT

v_call: TRBV19
j_call: TRBJ1-5
cdr3_length: 13
d_call: -
clone_size: -
cdr3_aa: CASRGEVYQPQHF
cdr3_nt: TGTGCCAGTAGGGGGGAGGTCTACCAGCCCCAGCATTTT

v_call: TRBV25-1
j_call: TRBJ2-3
cdr3_length: 13
d_call: -
clone_size: -
cdr3_aa: CASSAGGTDTQYF
cdr3_nt: TGTGCCAGCAGTGCAGGGGGCACAGATACGCAGTATTTT

v_call: TRBV19
j_call: TRBJ1-2
cdr3_length: 14
d_call: TRBD1
clone_size: -
cdr3_aa: CASSIQGATYGYTF
cdr3_nt: TGTGCCAGTAGTATACAGGGGGCGACCTATGGCTACACCTTC

v_call: TRBV5-1
j_call: TRBJ2-7
cdr3_length: 15
d_call: TRBD1
clone_size: few
cdr3_aa: CASSLEGRGLGEQYF
cdr3_nt: TGCGCCAGCAGCTTGGAGGGCAGGGGGCTAGGGGAGCAGTACTTC

v_call: TRBV30
j_call: TRBJ1-4
cdr3_length: 16
d_call: TRBD1
clone_size: -
cdr3_aa: CAWSFGSGQGNEKLFF
cdr3_nt: TGTGCCTGGAGTTTTGGTAGCGGACAGGGAAATGAAAAACTGTTTTTT